What follows are 22 T cell receptor beta chains derived from one specimen sequenced in a study of post-analysis software for immune sequencing data. Study-level results: TRBV segments more frequent in patients than in controls numbered five and included TRBV5-6, TRBV5-1 and TRBV20-1.

The antigens for these receptors are not known. Unique-molecular-identifier-tagged TCR beta cDNA libraries were used. Each CDR3 protein is one row after TCRdb ran MiXCR on the PCR reads. There are about 540,000 distinct CDR3 sequences in the sample; 30% to 40% occur only once, and around 5.9% lies in the top ten. Sequences were obtained from blood. The receptors derive from a girl younger than 18 with multiple sclerosis.

V and J are TRBV29-1 and TRBJ1-1; D ambiguous. The germline CDR1 and CDR2 sequences are SQVTM and ANQGSEA. V lost 4 bases to trimming and J lost 0 bases, with 9 bases between them. The CDR3 is made up of 13 amino acids. CDR3 loop: CSVAPGMNTEAFF. The CDR3 nucleotides are TGCAGCGTTGCCCCCGGGATGAACACTGAAGCTTTCTTT.

This clonotype was observed a few times. V is TRBV6-1 and J is TRBJ2-7, with 7 positions matching TRBD1. The CDR3 extends over 15 amino acids. Unmatched junction bases numbered 9, after V lost 5 bases and J lost 2 bases. Germline V gene sequence: CDR1 MNHNS, CDR2 SASEGT. CDR3 in DNA: TGTGCCAGCAGTCTGTGGGGACAGTCAACCTACGAGCAGTACTTC. Protein product: CASSLWGQSTYEQYF.

This clonotype was recorded a few times. The chain couples TRBV7-6 to TRBJ2-5; D is unclear. The length of the CDR3 is 16 residues. CDR1 is SGHVS and CDR2 is FNYEAQ in the germline V gene. The ends were cut back, 0 bases at V and 2 bases at J, with 13 bases in the middle. CDR3 residues: CASSLAAAGRQETQYF. The CDR3 DNA reads as TGTGCCAGCAGCTTAGCAGCCGCAGGCAGACAAGAGACCCAGTACTTC. Drawing the rest from reference TRBV7-6 and TRBJ2-5, the complete variable domain is GAGVSQSPRYKVTKRGQDVALRCDPISGHVSLYWYRQALGQGPEFLTYFNYEAQQDKSGLPNDRFSAERPEGSISTLTIQRTEQRDSAMYRCASSLAAAGRQETQYFGPGTRLLVL.

This clonotype showed up many times. CDR3 DNA sequence: TGTGCCAGCAGCTTGGGGGACAGGGGCTACGAGCAGTACTTC. Its translation is CASSLGDRGYEQYF. The V call is TRBV5-6, the J call TRBJ2-5; 10 bases map to TRBD1. The J call may be wrong; the DNA end is better matched by TRBJ2-7. This CDR3 comprises 14 residues. From germline, CDR1 is SGHDT and CDR2 YYEEEE.

This clonotype turned up a few times. The chain links TRBV20-1 to TRBJ2-1, with 9 bases matching TRBD2. The CDR3 has 18 amino acids. Trimming removed 6 bases from V and 3 bases from J; junction bases left unmatched: 18. Germline assignment: CDR1 DFQATT and CDR2 SNEGSKA (reference sequence). CDR3 nucleotides: TGCAGTGCCCCCCCCGGGACTGGCGGGGGGGACGTCTACAATGAGCAGTTCTTC. Protein sequence: CSAPPGTGGGDVYNEQFF.

The chain combines TRBV2 with TRBJ1-2, with D hard to call. CDR1 is SNHLY and CDR2 is FYNNEI in the germline V gene. This CDR3 has 12 residues. V lost 2 bases and J lost 2, with 3 bases in between. CDR3 in DNA: TGTGCCAGCAGTGAAAGAAACTATGGCTACACCTTC. Protein: CASSERNYGYTF.

The gene calls are TRBV5-1 and TRBJ2-5, with 9 bases identical to TRBD2. The ends lost 0 bases at V and 4 bases at J; junction bases unmatched: 7. The CDR3 is 16 residues long. CDR1 is SGHRS, CDR2 YFSETQ, per germline. The CDR3, as DNA: TGCGCCAGCAGCTTGGCCGGCGGGGGGGCCCCAGAGACCCAGTACTTC. Amino acid sequence: CASSLAGGGAPETQYF. Full variable domain (outside the CDR3, taken from reference TRBV5-1 and TRBJ2-5): KAGVTQTPRYLIKTRGQQVTLSCSPISGHRSVSWYQQTPGQGLQFLFEYFSETQRNKGNFPGRFSGRQFSNSRSEMNVSTLELGDSALYLCASSLAGGGAPETQYFGPGTRLLVL.

This clonotype was found once. The germline gene is not matched at one end of the junction; a read error may be the cause. This chain uses TRBV4-1 with TRBJ1-2; D call uncertain. The CDR3 has 13 amino acids. CDR1 is MGHRA, CDR2 YSYEKL, per germline. CDR3 amino acids: CAGSQVLGYGYTF. In DNA form, the CDR3 reads TGCGCCGGCAGCCAAGTACTAGGGTATGGCTACACCTTC.

This clonotype was seen a few times. CDR3 sequence (DNA): TGTGCTAGTGGTTTGGGACACGGAGGCTACACCTTC. Encoded protein: CASGLGHGGYTF. The rearrangement uses TRBV12-5 and TRBJ1-2; D gene unclear. Germline V gene sequence: CDR1 LGHNT, CDR2 FRNRAP. Trimming pared 1 base from V and 8 bases from J, leaving 8 bases between. This CDR3 spans 12 amino acids.

This clonotype was counted between two and nine times. The V and J genes are TRBV7-9 and TRBJ1-1; D may be TRBD1 (6 bases). Trimming took off 4 bases at V and 0 bases at J, with 9 bases between the two ends. Germline-derived CDR1 and CDR2 are SEHNR and FQNEAQ (reference sequence). This CDR3 comprises 14 residues. DNA for the CDR3: TGTGCCAGCAGCTGGGGGGCACTGAACACTGAAGCTTTCTTT. Translated: CASSWGALNTEAFF. The variable domain in full, with the rest retrieved from reference TRBV7-9 and TRBJ1-1, is DTGVSQNPRHKITKRGQNVTFRCDPISEHNRLYWYRQTLGQGPEFLTYFQNEAQLEKSRLLSDRFSAERPKGSFSTLEIQRTEQGDSAMYLCASSWGALNTEAFFGQGTRLTVV.

V usage is TRBV12-5 and J usage is TRBJ2-1; D gene unclear. Germline V lookup: CDR1 LGHNT, CDR2 FRNRAP. The CDR3 length is 11 residues. V lost 2 bases to trimming and J lost 12 bases, with 8 bases between them. In DNA form, the CDR3 reads TGTGCTAGTGGTTTGTTCGGTGGGCAGTTCTTC. It encodes CASGLFGGQFF.

In its sample, this clonotype was seen a few times. This rearrangement joins TRBV7-2 to TRBJ2-1; possibly TRBD1 for D (6 bases). This CDR3 contains 17 residues. Germline CDR1 reads SGHTA; CDR2 reads FQGNSA. V was cut by 2 bases and J by 2 bases, with 16 bases left in between. CDR3 DNA: TGTGCCAGCAGCTTAACTGGGGGCACGGGCGCCTACAATGAGCAGTTCTTC. It encodes CASSLTGGTGAYNEQFF. The whole variable domain, filled in from reference TRBV7-2 and TRBJ2-1, reads GAGVSQSPSNKVTEKGKDVELRCDPISGHTALYWYRQSLGQGLEFLIYFQGNSAPDKSGLPSDRFSAERTGGSVSTLTIQRTQQEDSAVYLCASSLTGGTGAYNEQFFGPGTRLTVL.

The chain couples TRBV20-1 to TRBJ1-2; 9 bases align to TRBD1. CDR3 length equals 17 residues. The V gene's germline CDR1 is DFQATT and CDR2 SNEGSKA (reference sequence). The junction had 20 bases not matched to a gene; V was cut back by 8 bases and J by 4 bases. The CDR3 is CSTRPSGWGQGGYGYTF. In DNA form, the CDR3 reads TGCAGTACTCGCCCAAGTGGTTGGGGACAGGGCGGCTATGGCTACACCTTC.

This clonotype was counted between two and nine times. The V and J genes are TRBV27 and TRBJ1-1, with 9 bases lining up with TRBD1. This CDR3 contains 17 residues. Per germline, CDR1 MNHEY and CDR2 SMNVEV (reference sequence). V trimming: 3 bases; J trimming: 3 bases; junction bases outside the gene matches: 11. For the CDR3, the DNA is TGTGCCAGCAGTTTTCTAGGACAGGGGAAGTGGCACACTGAAGCTTTCTTT. This translates into CASSFLGQGKWHTEAFF.

The V call is TRBV20-1, the J call TRBJ2-7, with TRBD2 matching 12 bases. This CDR3 comprises 14 residues. J lost 3 bases, V lost 8 bases, and 8 bases had no gene match. Germline assignment: CDR1 DFQATT and CDR2 SNEGSKA (reference sequence). CDR3 nucleotides: TGCAGTTCCAGGACTAGCGGGGTCTTCTACGAGCAGTACTTC. This translates into CSSRTSGVFYEQYF.

This chain connects TRBV28 to TRBJ1-2; unclear D gene. This CDR3 spans 14 amino acids. Germline-derived CDR1 and CDR2 are MDHEN and SYDVKM. Trimming removed 6 bases at V and 5 bases at J, with 16 bases between. The DNA of the CDR3 is TGTGCCAGCAGCCCCCCGAGGGATGGGTATGGCTACACCTTC. Translating gives CASSPPRDGYGYTF.

This clonotype was counted between two and nine times. The rearrangement links TRBV7-3 to TRBJ2-3, with D possibly being TRBD1 (6 bases). V was shortened by 5 bases and J by 2 bases, with 14 bases between the two germline ends. Germline V CDR1 and CDR2: SGHTA, FQGTGA. The CDR3 is 15 residues long. This CDR3 reads CASSTNRVPTDTQYF. The CDR3, as DNA: TGTGCCAGCAGCACAAACAGGGTCCCCACAGATACGCAGTATTTT.

This clonotype was detected a few times. The chain has TRBV29-1 and TRBJ2-1; the D gene is possibly TRBD1 (7 bases). Germline CDR1 reads SQVTM; CDR2 reads ANQGSEA. Trimming left V 5 bases short and J 0 bases short, with 14 bases between. There are 15 residues in the CDR3. Here the CDR3 DNA reads TGCAGCGTTCAGGGGGGCCCTAGCTCCTACAATGAGCAGTTCTTC. Translating gives CSVQGGPSSYNEQFF.

This chain uses TRBV3-1 with TRBJ2-2, with 8 bases matching TRBD2. Germline CDR1 and CDR2: LGHDT and YNNKEL (reference sequence). This CDR3 is built from 16 residues. V lost 0 bases to trimming and J lost 7 bases; unmatched junction nucleotides: 7. As DNA, the CDR3 is TGTGCCAGCAGCCAAGAATCGCGGGGGGAGGACGGGGAGCTGTTTTTT. This codes for CASSQESRGEDGELFF.

This rearrangement joins TRBV29-1 to TRBJ1-2; 8 nucleotides match TRBD1. V shed 6 bases and J 9 bases; nucleotides not matched to a gene: 9. The germline V gene encodes CDR1 SQVTM and CDR2 ANQGSEA. CDR3 length equals 12 residues. In DNA form, the CDR3 reads TGCAGCGTAATGACAGGGGAGCATAGCTACACCTTC. Its translation is CSVMTGEHSYTF.

This clonotype was seen many times. The CDR3 DNA reads TGTGCCAGCAGTTATCTCGCAGGAGGAGAGACCCAGTACTTC. This codes for CASSYLAGGETQYF. This chain links TRBV6-6 with TRBJ2-5; D perhaps matches TRBD2 (5 bases). Trimming shortened V by 3 bases and J by 4 bases, and 12 bases separated the two germline ends. The CDR3 spans 14 residues. Germline CDR1 reads MNHNY; CDR2 reads SVGAGI (reference sequence).

The genes are TRBV29-1 and TRBJ1-1, with D possibly matching TRBD1 (5 bases). Deletions cut 3 bases from V and 0 bases from J, with 8 bases between. Germline lookup yields CDR1 SQVTM and CDR2 ANQGSEA. The CDR3 runs to 13 residues. The CDR3 coding sequence is TGCAGCGTTGACGACAGCATGAACACTGAAGCTTTCTTT. Protein product: CSVDDSMNTEAFF.